Below, one T cell receptor (beta chain) is given with its context. Its target is unknown. CDR1 and CDR2 (germline): SGHVS, FQNEAQ. Trimming took off 7 bases at V and 0 bases at J, with 15 bases between the two ends. The CDR3 is made up of 15 amino acids. The sample comes from a study of cytomegalovirus exposure and HLA in healthy donors. Overall study: Genotyping showed approximately 81% of about 370 donors falling in the Caucasian-associated ancestry cluster.

Vbeta (60) and Jbeta (13) primers were used in the PCR. Assay used: immunoSEQ multiplex PCR; TCRdb lists only in-frame clones, some missing. The profile shows 110,000 to 150,000 clones, about 80% of them singletons. Whole-study results and caveats: Reports state that TCR beta sequences accurately predicted most subjects' HLA-A and HLA-B alleles. For cytomegalovirus status, the classifier reportedly gave diagnoses with high specificity and sensitivity.

The receptor was isolated from a woman in her thirties or forties in good health and CMV-seronegative. The sequencing input was PBMCs. The rearrangement joins TRBV7-8 to TRBJ2-5, with D possibly being TRBD2 (5 bases). CDR3 nucleotide sequence: TGTGCCAGCACTATAGGAGGTTCCCACCAAGAGACCCAGTACTTC. This translates into CASTIGGSHQETQYF.